Listed here is a single T cell receptor (beta chain). The antigen remains unidentified. What was sequenced were expressed TCRB transcripts, since all of the isolated RNA had been reverse transcribed. Some clones are missing from TCRdb's copy, which holds only in-frame ones; the method was immunoSEQ multiplex PCR. The sample has under 150,000 clones, 17% seen once. These data originate in a study of beta chain features in type 1 diabetes. General study results and limits: Researchers report that Type 1 diabetes patients had moderately but significantly shorter TCRB CDR3s across all four CD4+ subsets. The similarity of naive, central memory and Treg TCRB repertoires appeared greater among patients than among healthy donors.

Deletions cut 3 bases from V and 1 base from J, with 7 bases between. Germline CDR1 SGDLS, CDR2 YYNGEE. There are 13 residues in the CDR3. This receptor was obtained from a man in his late teens or twenties with type 1 diabetes. What was sequenced was central memory CD4+ T cells from blood. The rearrangement joins TRBV9 to TRBJ2-5; tentatively, D is TRBD1 (5 bases). The CDR3: CASSAGPQETQYF. Here the CDR3 DNA reads TGTGCCAGCAGCGCAGGGCCCCAAGAGACCCAGTACTTC.